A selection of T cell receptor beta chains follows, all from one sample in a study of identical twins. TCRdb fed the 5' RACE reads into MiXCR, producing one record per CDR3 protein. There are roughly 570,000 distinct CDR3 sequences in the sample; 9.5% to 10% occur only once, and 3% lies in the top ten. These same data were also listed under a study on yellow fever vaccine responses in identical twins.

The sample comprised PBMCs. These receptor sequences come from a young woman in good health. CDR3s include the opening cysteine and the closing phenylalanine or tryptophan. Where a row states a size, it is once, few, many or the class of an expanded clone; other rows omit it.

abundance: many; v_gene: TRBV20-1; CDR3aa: CSASHSAQETQYF
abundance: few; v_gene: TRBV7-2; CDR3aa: CASSLARGTDYYEQYF
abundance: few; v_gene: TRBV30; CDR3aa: CAWSVGGSSYEQYF
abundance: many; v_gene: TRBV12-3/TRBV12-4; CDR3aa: CASSLATGAYEQYF
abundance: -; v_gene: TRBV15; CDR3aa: CATSRVGRGIGKF
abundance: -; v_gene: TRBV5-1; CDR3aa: CASSTNGGQGLNEQFF
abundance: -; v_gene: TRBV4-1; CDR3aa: CASSQDQPYEQYF
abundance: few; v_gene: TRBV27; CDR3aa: CASSPSGLNNEQFF
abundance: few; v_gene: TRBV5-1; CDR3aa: CASSEMGGTDTQYF
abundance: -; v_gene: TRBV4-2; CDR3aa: CASSPDLSLDSGREKLFF
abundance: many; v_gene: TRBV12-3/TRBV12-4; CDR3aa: CASSWVGETQYF
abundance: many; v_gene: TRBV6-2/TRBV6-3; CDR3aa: CASRGTGNEQFF
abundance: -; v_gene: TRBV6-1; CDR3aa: CASSGTKTGSYEQYF
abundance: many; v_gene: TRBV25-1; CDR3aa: CASSGPTSTTTDTQYF
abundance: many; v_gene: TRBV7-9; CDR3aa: CASSLFLGVNEQFF
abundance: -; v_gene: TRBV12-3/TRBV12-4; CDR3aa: CASSFRTGGKGYGYTF
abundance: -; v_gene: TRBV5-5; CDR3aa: CASSLDDRGPHQPQHF
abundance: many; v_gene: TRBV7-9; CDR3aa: CASSPPTSGSYEQFF
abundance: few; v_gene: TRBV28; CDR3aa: CASSSRLAQRADTQYF
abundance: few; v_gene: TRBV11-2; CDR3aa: CASSSGSTYNEQFF
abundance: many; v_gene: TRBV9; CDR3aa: CASSVPLSGANVLTF
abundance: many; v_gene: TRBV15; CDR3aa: CATYTSTGVEAYNEQFF
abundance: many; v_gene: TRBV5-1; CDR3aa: CASSVDRTYEQYF
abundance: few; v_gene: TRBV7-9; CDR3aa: CASSPRTGSPSPLHF
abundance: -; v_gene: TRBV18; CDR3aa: CASFVGGASYEQYF
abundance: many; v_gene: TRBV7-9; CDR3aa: CASSYRQGSYNEQFF
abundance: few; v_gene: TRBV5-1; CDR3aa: CASSGGLAVQETQYF